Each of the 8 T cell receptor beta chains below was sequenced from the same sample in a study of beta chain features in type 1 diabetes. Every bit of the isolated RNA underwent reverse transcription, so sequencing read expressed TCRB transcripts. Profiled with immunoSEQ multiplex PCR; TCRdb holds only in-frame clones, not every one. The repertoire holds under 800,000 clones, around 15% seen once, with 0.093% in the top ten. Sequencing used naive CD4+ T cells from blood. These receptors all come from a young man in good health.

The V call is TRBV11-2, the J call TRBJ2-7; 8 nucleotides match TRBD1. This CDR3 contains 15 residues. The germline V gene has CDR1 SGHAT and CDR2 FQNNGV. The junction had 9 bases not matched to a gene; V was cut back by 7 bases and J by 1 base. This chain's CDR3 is CASTSFRTGSYEQYF. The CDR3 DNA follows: TGTGCCAGCACCTCGTTTCGGACAGGGTCCTACGAGCAGTACTTC.

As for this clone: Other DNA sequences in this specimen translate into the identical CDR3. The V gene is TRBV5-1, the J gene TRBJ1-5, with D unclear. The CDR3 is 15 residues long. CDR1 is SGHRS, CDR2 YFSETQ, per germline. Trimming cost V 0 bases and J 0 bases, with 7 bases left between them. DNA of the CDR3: TGCGCCAGCAGCTTGGCTGGGGATAGCAATCAGCCCCAGCATTTT. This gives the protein CASSLAGDSNQPQHF.

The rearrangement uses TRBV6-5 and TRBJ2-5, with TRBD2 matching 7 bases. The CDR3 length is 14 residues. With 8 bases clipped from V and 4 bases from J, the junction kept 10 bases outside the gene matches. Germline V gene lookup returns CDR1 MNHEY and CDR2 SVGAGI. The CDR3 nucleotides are TGTGCCAGCCGACAAGGCGGGGGAACAGAGACCCAGTACTTC. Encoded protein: CASRQGGGTETQYF.

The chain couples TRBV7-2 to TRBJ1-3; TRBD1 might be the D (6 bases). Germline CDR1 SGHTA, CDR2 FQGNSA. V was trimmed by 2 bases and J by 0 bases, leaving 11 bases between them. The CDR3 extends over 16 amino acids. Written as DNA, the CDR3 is TGTGCCAGCAGCTTATACGGGGGCAACTCTGGAAACACCATATATTTT. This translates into CASSLYGGNSGNTIYF.

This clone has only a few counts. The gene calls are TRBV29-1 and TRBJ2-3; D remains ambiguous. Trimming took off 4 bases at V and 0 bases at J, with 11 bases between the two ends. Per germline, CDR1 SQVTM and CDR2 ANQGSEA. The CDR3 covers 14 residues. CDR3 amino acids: CSVGAARSTDTQYF. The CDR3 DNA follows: TGCAGCGTTGGGGCGGCTCGTAGCACAGATACGCAGTATTTT.

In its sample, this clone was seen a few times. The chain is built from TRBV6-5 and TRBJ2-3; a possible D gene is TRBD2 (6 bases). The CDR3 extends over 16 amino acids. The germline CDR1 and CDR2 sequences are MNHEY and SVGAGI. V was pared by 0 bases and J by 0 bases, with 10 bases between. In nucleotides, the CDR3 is TGTGCCAGCAGTTACTCTGCGGGGCGTAGCACAGATACGCAGTATTTT. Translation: CASSYSAGRSTDTQYF.

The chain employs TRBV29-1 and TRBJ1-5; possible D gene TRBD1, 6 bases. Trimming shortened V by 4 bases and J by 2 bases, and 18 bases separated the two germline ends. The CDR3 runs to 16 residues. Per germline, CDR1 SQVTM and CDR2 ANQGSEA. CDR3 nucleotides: TGCAGCGTTGTATCGGTGGGGGCCGGAGGCAATCAGCCCCAGCATTTT. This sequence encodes CSVVSVGAGGNQPQHF. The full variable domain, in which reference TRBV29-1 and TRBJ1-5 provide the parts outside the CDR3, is SAVISQKPSRDICQRGTSLTIQCQVDSQVTMMFWYRQQPGQSLTLIATANQGSEATYESGFVIDKFPISRPNLTFSTLTVSNMSPEDSSIYLCSVVSVGAGGNQPQHFGDGTRLSIL.

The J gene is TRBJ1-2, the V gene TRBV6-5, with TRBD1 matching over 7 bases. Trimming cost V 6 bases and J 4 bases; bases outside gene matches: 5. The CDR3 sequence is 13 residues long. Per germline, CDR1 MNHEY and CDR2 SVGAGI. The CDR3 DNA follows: TGTGCCAGCAGGCCCACAGGGGTCTATGGCTACACCTTC. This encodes CASRPTGVYGYTF.